This T cell receptor (beta chain) was profiled in a study of shared T cell receptors in the human thymus. Libraries were prepared by immunoSEQ multiplex PCR; TCRdb keeps only in-frame clonotypes and omits some of them. The sample gives hundreds of thousands of clones, roughly 90% of which show up once; roughly 0.0097% is in the top ten. Unmatched junction bases numbered 15, after V lost 6 bases and J lost 8 bases. This CDR3 is built from 18 residues. Germline-derived CDR1 and CDR2 are SGHAT and FQNNGV. The sample also formed part of further work on human thymus T cells. Per that study: The source of the thymus tissue was resections taken during corrective heart surgery. Gene usage for V and J segments appeared biased in thymic and blood repertoires. What related research reported was that thymic repertoires overlapped highly among unrelated individuals.

The sequenced material came from thymocytes. The TCR was taken from a boy under two years old with a congenital heart defect. The chain has TRBV11-2 and TRBJ2-1, with 14 bases lining up with TRBD2. The CDR3 region has the DNA TGTGCCAGCAGAAGGACTAGCGGGAGGACGTTATTTCCCGATGAGCAGTTCTTC. Protein product: CASRRTSGRTLFPDEQFF. The entire variable domain, with the rest obtained from reference TRBV11-2 and TRBJ2-1, is as follows: EAGVAQSPRYKIIEKRQSVAFWCNPISGHATLYWYQQILGQGPKLLIQFQNNGVVDDSQLPKDRFSAERLKGVDSTLKIQPAKLEDSAVYLCASRRTSGRTLFPDEQFFGPGTRLTVL.